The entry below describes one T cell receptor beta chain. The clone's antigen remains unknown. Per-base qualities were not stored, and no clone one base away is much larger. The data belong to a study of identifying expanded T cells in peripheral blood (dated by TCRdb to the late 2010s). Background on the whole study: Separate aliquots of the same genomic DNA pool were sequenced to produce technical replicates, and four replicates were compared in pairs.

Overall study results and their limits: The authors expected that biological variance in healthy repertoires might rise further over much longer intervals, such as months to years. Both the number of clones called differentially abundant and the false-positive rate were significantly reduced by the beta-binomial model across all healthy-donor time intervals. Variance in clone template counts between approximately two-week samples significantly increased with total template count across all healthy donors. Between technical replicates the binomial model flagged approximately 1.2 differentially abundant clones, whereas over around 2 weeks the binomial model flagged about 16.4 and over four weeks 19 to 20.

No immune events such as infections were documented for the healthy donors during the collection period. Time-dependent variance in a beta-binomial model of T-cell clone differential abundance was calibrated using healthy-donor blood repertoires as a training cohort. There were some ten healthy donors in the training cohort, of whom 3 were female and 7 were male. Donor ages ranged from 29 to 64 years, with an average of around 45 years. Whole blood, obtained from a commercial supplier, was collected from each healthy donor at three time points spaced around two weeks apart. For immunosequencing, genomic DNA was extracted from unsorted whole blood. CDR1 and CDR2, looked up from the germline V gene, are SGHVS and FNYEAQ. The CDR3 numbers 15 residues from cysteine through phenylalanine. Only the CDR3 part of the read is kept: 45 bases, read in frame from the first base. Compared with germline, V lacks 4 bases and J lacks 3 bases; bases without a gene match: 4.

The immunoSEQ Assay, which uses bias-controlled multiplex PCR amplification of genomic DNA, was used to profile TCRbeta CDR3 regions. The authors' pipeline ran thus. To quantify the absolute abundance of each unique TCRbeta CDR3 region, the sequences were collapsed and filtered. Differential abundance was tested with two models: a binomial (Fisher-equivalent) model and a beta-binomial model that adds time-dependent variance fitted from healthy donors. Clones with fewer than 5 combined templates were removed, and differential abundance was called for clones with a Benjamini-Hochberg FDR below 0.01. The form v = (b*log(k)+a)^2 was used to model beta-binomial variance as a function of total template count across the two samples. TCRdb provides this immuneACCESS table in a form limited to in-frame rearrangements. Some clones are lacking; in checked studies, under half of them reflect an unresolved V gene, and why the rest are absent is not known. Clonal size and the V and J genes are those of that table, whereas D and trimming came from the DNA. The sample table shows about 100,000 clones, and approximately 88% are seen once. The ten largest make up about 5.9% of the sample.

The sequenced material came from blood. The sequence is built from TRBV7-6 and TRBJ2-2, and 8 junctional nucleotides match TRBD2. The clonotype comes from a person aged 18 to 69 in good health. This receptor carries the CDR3 CASSWYGGDTGELFF. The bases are TGTGCCAGCAGCTGGTACGGGGGGGACACCGGGGAGCTGTTTTTT.